The 27 T cell receptor beta chains presented below share a single source sample, sequenced in a study of blood T cells in healthy people across ages. Through a sample-barcoded 5' primer and a J-beta primer mix, a second PCR was run for 7 to 11 cycles. TCRdb re-analysed the 5' RACE reads in MiXCR, keeping a single row per CDR3 protein. This table has about 640,000 distinct CDR3 sequences, roughly 58% appearing once. The sample consisted of blood. Receptors were obtained from a man in his sixties in good health.

The V call is TRBV27, the J call TRBJ2-1; D is ambiguous. The length of the CDR3 is 15 residues. Germline V CDR1 and CDR2: MNHEY, SMNVEV (reference sequence). V shed 3 bases and J shed 7 bases, with 16 bases lying between them. The CDR3 protein is CASSLVDGVWNEQFF. The DNA of the CDR3 is TGTGCCAGCAGTTTGGTTGATGGGGTCTGGAATGAGCAGTTCTTC.

The V and J genes are TRBV5-1 and TRBJ2-1; D ambiguous. The CDR3 has 16 amino acids. Germline CDR1 reads SGHRS; CDR2 reads YFSETQ. Trimming removed 0 bases at V and 0 bases at J, with 10 bases between. The CDR3 sequence: CASSLAGSPSYNEQFF. CDR3 coding DNA: TGCGCCAGCAGCTTGGCGGGCTCCCCCTCCTACAATGAGCAGTTCTTC.

This chain links TRBV7-8 with TRBJ2-2; 12 bases map to TRBD2. J was trimmed by 1 base and V by 5 bases; bases with no gene match: 5. The CDR3 is made up of 17 amino acids. Germline CDR1 is SGHVS and CDR2 is FQNEAQ. The CDR3, as DNA: TGTGCCAGCAGCCCTAGGACTAGCGGGGTGAACACCGGGGAGCTGTTTTTT. It codes for CASSPRTSGVNTGELFF.

CDR3 amino acids: CASRNRGSGTGELFF. The DNA for the CDR3 is TGTGCCAGCAGAAACAGGGGATCTGGCACCGGGGAGCTGTTTTTT. The chain employs TRBV2 and TRBJ2-2; 7 bases agree with TRBD1. The germline V gene has CDR1 SNHLY and CDR2 FYNNEI. This CDR3 is built from 15 residues. With 6 bases clipped from V and 4 bases from J, the junction kept 8 bases outside the gene matches.

The chain joins TRBV11-2 to TRBJ2-3; 11 nucleotides align to TRBD2. CDR3 length: 18 residues. CDR1 is SGHAT, CDR2 FQNNGV, per germline. J lost 1 base, V lost 3 bases, and 9 bases had no gene match. CDR3 nucleotide sequence: TGTGCCAGCAGCTTTTACGCCTCTAGCGGGGGGCGCACAGATACGCAGTATTTT. It specifies CASSFYASSGGRTDTQYF.

J is TRBJ2-7 and V is TRBV4-2, with 10 bases that match TRBD2. Germline V gives CDR1 LGHNA, CDR2 YNFKEQ. The CDR3 runs to 18 residues. V lost 4 bases to trimming and J lost 0 bases; unmatched junction nucleotides: 12. This CDR3 reads CASSPTLALAGSSYEQYF. The CDR3, as DNA: TGTGCCAGCAGCCCCACCCTGGCACTAGCGGGGAGCTCCTACGAGCAGTACTTC.

In regard to this clonotype: A read error may produce the germline difference seen at one junction end. The chain links TRBV25-1 to TRBJ2-1, with D tentatively TRBD2 (7 bases). This CDR3 comprises 15 residues. Per the germline V gene, CDR1 is MGHDK and CDR2 is SYGVNS. The CDR3 loop reads CACSEFGGGHNEQFF. CDR3 nucleotides: TGTGCCTGCAGTGAATTTGGGGGGGGCCACAATGAGCAGTTCTTC.

There are a few counts of this clonotype. The chain combines TRBV5-1 with TRBJ2-1; D is unresolved. The CDR3 consists of 16 residues. Germline V gene lookup returns CDR1 SGHRS and CDR2 YFSETQ. The V end was cut by 3 bases, the J end by 0 bases, with 13 bases between. The CDR3 loop reads CASSYDPPSSYNEQFF. Here the CDR3 DNA reads TGCGCCAGCAGCTACGACCCTCCGAGCTCCTACAATGAGCAGTTCTTC. The full variable domain, with the rest looked up from reference TRBV5-1 and TRBJ2-1, is KAGVTQTPRYLIKTRGQQVTLSCSPISGHRSVSWYQQTPGQGLQFLFEYFSETQRNKGNFPGRFSGRQFSNSRSEMNVSTLELGDSALYLCASSYDPPSSYNEQFFGPGTRLTVL.

As for this clonotype: Possible read error: a much larger clone is one base away. V usage is TRBV20-1 and J usage is TRBJ2-3; the D gene could be TRBD1 or TRBD2 (5 bases each). The germline CDR1 and CDR2 sequences are DFQATT and SNEGSKA (reference sequence). The CDR3 sequence is 13 residues long. CDR3 coding DNA: TGCAGTGCCAGGATCGGGGAGACAGATATGCAGTATTTT. It is translated as CSARIGETDMQYF.

The chain links TRBV4-2 to TRBJ2-5; the match to TRBD2 covers 13 bases. Per the germline V gene, CDR1 is LGHNA and CDR2 is YNFKEQ. After removal of 4 bases from V and 5 bases from J, the junction contained 7 bases not matched to a gene. The CDR3 runs 16 residues. The CDR3 loop is CASSRTSGGALETQYF. CDR3 sequence (DNA): TGTGCCAGCAGCCGAACTAGCGGGGGGGCATTGGAGACCCAGTACTTC.

This clonotype was seen once. The chain couples TRBV28 to TRBJ1-4; a weak D match, TRBD1 (5 bases). V shed 4 bases and J shed 8 bases, with 11 bases lying between them. This CDR3 contains 13 residues. CDR1 is MDHEN and CDR2 is SYDVKM in the germline V gene. The CDR3, as DNA: TGTGCCAGCAGTTGGGGGGGGAGAGAAAAACTGTTTTTT. Residues: CASSWGGREKLFF.

The rearrangement uses TRBV11-2 and TRBJ1-6; weak D call: TRBD1 (5 bases). This CDR3 spans 15 amino acids. Trimming left V 2 bases short and J 13 bases short, with 18 bases between. Germline loops: CDR1 SGHAT, CDR2 FQNNGV. The DNA for the CDR3 is TGTGCCAGCAGCTTATACGGGGCCGAAGGGAATCCCCTCCACTTT. It codes for CASSLYGAEGNPLHF. The full variable domain, rest sourced from reference TRBV11-2 and TRBJ1-6, is EAGVAQSPRYKIIEKRQSVAFWCNPISGHATLYWYQQILGQGPKLLIQFQNNGVVDDSQLPKDRFSAERLKGVDSTLKIQPAKLEDSAVYLCASSLYGAEGNPLHFGNGTRLTVT.

The DNA for the CDR3 is TGTGCCAGCAGTTCACCTACTAGTGCGGCTGGGGGTGAGCAGTTCTTC. This translates into CASSSPTSAAGGEQFF. This chain connects TRBV11-2 to TRBJ2-1, with D perhaps being TRBD1 or TRBD2 (5 bases each). V was shortened by 6 bases and J by 9 bases, with 24 bases between the two germline ends. CDR3 size: 16 residues. Germline V CDR1 and CDR2: SGHAT, FQNNGV.

The sample holds a few counts of this clonotype. The chain uses TRBV29-1 and TRBJ1-1; D unclear. The germline CDR1 and CDR2 sequences are SQVTM and ANQGSEA. V dropped 5 bases and J dropped 0 bases, with 10 bases sitting between them. The CDR3 is 13 residues long. CDR3 nucleotides: TGCAGCGTTTTGACAAGAATGAACACTGAAGCTTTCTTT. Translated, it gives CSVLTRMNTEAFF. Together with reference TRBV29-1 and TRBJ1-1, the CDR3 gives the full variable domain: SAVISQKPSRDICQRGTSLTIQCQVDSQVTMMFWYRQQPGQSLTLIATANQGSEATYESGFVIDKFPISRPNLTFSTLTVSNMSPEDSSIYLCSVLTRMNTEAFFGQGTRLTVV.

This clonotype appeared a few times. The chain joins TRBV24-1 to TRBJ2-5; possibly TRBD2 for D (7 bases). The ends were cut back, 5 bases at V and 4 bases at J, with 16 bases in the middle. The CDR3 contains 15 residues. CDR1 KGHDR and CDR2 SFDVKD come from the germline V gene. In DNA, the CDR3 is TGTGCCACCAGTGCCAGGGAGGGGGGTCGAGAGACCCAGTACTTC. Protein sequence: CATSAREGGRETQYF.

V and J are TRBV6-1 and TRBJ2-3; 7 bases align to TRBD2. The CDR3 length is 18 residues. Germline V gives CDR1 MNHNS, CDR2 SASEGT. V lost 6 bases and J lost 4; bases outside the gene matches: 19. The CDR3 DNA sequence: TGTGCCAGCAGCCCACGTGGGACTGGCGGGGGTTTGGCAGATACGCAGTATTTT. This gives the protein CASSPRGTGGGLADTQYF.

V and J are TRBV6-2 or TRBV6-3 and TRBJ2-7; a possible D gene is TRBD2 (5 bases). This CDR3 contains 15 residues. The ends were cut back, 6 bases at V and 1 base at J, with 16 bases in the middle. Germline V gene sequence: CDR1 MNHEY, CDR2 SVGEGT. The CDR3 region has the DNA TGTGCCAGCAGCCCCCCCCGAGCGGTATCCTACGAGCAGTACTTC. Amino acid sequence: CASSPPRAVSYEQYF.

This clonotype showed up just a few times. This chain joins TRBV4-2 and TRBJ2-1, with 11 nucleotides matching TRBD2. V shed 8 bases and J 4 bases; nucleotides not matched to a gene: 4. CDR1 LGHNA and CDR2 YNFKEQ come from the germline V gene. There are 14 residues in the CDR3. The CDR3 spells CASSSGGYYNEQFF. CDR3 sequence (DNA): TGTGCCAGCTCTAGCGGGGGGTATTACAATGAGCAGTTCTTC.

The chain couples TRBV6-1 to TRBJ1-1; 9 nucleotides line up with TRBD1. The germline V gene encodes CDR1 MNHNS and CDR2 SASEGT. Losses at the gene ends were 7 bases for V and 4 bases for J; bases not matched to a gene: 7. The CDR3 extends over 14 amino acids. The CDR3 nucleotides are TGTGCCAGCATCACGACAGGGGGAAGCACTGAAGCTTTCTTT. It codes for CASITTGGSTEAFF.

This chain joins TRBV9 and TRBJ2-1; 7 bases map to TRBD1. Germline CDR1 and CDR2: SGDLS and YYNGEE. CDR3 length: 15 amino acids. The ends lost 3 bases at V and 4 bases at J; junction bases unmatched: 7. CDR3 nucleotides: TGTGCCAGCAGCGATTCCGGGACAGATTACAATGAGCAGTTCTTC. This translates into CASSDSGTDYNEQFF.

The chain uses TRBV6-1 and TRBJ1-2; tentatively, D is TRBD1 (5 bases). The CDR3 consists of 13 residues. Germline-derived CDR1 and CDR2 are MNHNS and SASEGT. V lost 5 bases, J lost 8 bases, and 15 bases lay in between. In DNA, the CDR3 is TGTGCCAGCAGTTCGGGACCCGAGGGGGGCTACACCTTC. It is translated as CASSSGPEGGYTF.

This clonotype was counted many times. The rearrangement uses TRBV7-6 and TRBJ2-5, with D perhaps TRBD2 (6 bases). Deletions cut 4 bases from V and 7 bases from J, with 13 bases between. This CDR3 spans 13 amino acids. From germline, CDR1 is SGHVS and CDR2 FNYEAQ. CDR3 in amino acids: CASSSIGEATQYF. The CDR3 DNA sequence: TGTGCCAGCAGCTCCATAGGGGAGGCGACCCAGTACTTC.

The chain recombines TRBV5-1 with TRBJ1-2; 8 bases match TRBD1. The CDR3 spans 15 residues. V shed 0 bases and J 4 bases; nucleotides not matched to a gene: 5. Germline-derived CDR1 and CDR2 are SGHRS and YFSETQ. The CDR3 region is CASSLEGQAFYGYTF. CDR3 in DNA: TGCGCCAGCAGCTTGGAGGGACAGGCATTCTATGGCTACACCTTC. Variable domain in full (rest from reference TRBV5-1 and TRBJ1-2): KAGVTQTPRYLIKTRGQQVTLSCSPISGHRSVSWYQQTPGQGLQFLFEYFSETQRNKGNFPGRFSGRQFSNSRSEMNVSTLELGDSALYLCASSLEGQAFYGYTFGSGTRLTVV.

This clonotype appeared a single time. This chain uses TRBV7-2 with TRBJ1-2; TRBD1 aligns across 9 bases. The junction had 10 bases not matched to a gene; V was cut back by 4 bases and J by 10 bases. The CDR3 has 14 residues. From germline, CDR1 is SGHTA and CDR2 FQGNSA. DNA for the CDR3: TGTGCCAGCAGCTCGCAACAGGGGGCGAGCGACTACACCTTC. As protein: CASSSQQGASDYTF.

The chain joins TRBV11-2 to TRBJ1-2; D perhaps matches TRBD1 (6 bases). This CDR3 has 15 residues. Germline V gene data show CDR1 as SGHAT and CDR2 as FQNNGV. Trimming removed 5 bases from V and 3 bases from J, with 16 bases in between. CDR3 residues: CASSPLGGGYYGYTF. The CDR3 bases are TGTGCCAGCAGCCCCCTGGGAGGGGGATACTATGGCTACACCTTC.

This clonotype has a handful of counts. The rearrangement uses TRBV5-1 and TRBJ2-5, with no clear D. Trimming removed 0 bases from V and 5 bases from J, with 11 bases in between. Germline-derived CDR1 and CDR2 are SGHRS and YFSETQ. CDR3 length equals 14 residues. CDR3 amino acids: CASSLGAPRETQYF. The CDR3 DNA reads as TGCGCCAGCAGCTTGGGGGCGCCTCGGGAGACCCAGTACTTC.

The genes are TRBV12-3 or TRBV12-4 and TRBJ1-4; 9 positions match TRBD1. Trimming took 6 bases from V and 1 from J; bases not matched to a gene: 12. The CDR3 length is 18 residues. The CDR3 sequence: CASRTMTGGEGTNEKLFF. CDR3 nucleotide sequence: TGTGCCAGCAGAACAATGACAGGGGGAGAAGGAACTAATGAAAAACTGTTTTTT.